These T cell receptor beta chains were read from a single sample in a study of T cells in Graves' hyperthyroidism and ophthalmopathy. TCRdb reanalysed the multiplex PCR reads using MiXCR and keeps one entry per CDR3 protein. The sample carries 250,000 to 400,000 distinct CDR3 sequences, around 15% recorded once. Specimen: blood. The receptors originated from a woman aged 40 to 49 with Graves' ophthalmopathy. CDR3s include the opening cysteine and the closing phenylalanine or tryptophan. The D gene is left open where the match is weak. Where a row states a size, it is once, few, many or the class of an expanded clone; other rows omit it.

j_call: TRBJ2-1
clone_size: many
v_call: TRBV7-2
d_call: NA
cdr3_length: 17
cdr3_aa: CASSLETSWTGYNEQFF
cdr3_nt: TGTGCCAGCAGCTTAGAAACTAGCTGGACCGGTTACAATGAGCAGTTCTTC

j_call: TRBJ1-2
clone_size: NA
v_call: TRBV20-1
d_call: NA
cdr3_length: 13
cdr3_aa: CSAQQGANYDYTF
cdr3_nt: TGCAGTGCGCAACAGGGAGCTAACTATGACTACACCTTC

j_call: TRBJ1-5
clone_size: NA
v_call: TRBV20-1
d_call: NA
cdr3_length: 13
cdr3_aa: CSARTGHHQPQHF
cdr3_nt: TGCAGTGCTAGAACGGGACACCATCAGCCCCAGCATTTT

j_call: TRBJ2-5
clone_size: few
v_call: TRBV5-4
d_call: TRBD1
cdr3_length: 15
cdr3_aa: CASSLGLHDRGAQYF
cdr3_nt: TGTGCCAGCAGCCTGGGACTCCACGACAGGGGGGCCCAGTACTTC

j_call: TRBJ2-5
clone_size: NA
v_call: TRBV4-1
d_call: TRBD2
cdr3_length: 17
cdr3_aa: CASSQEIRGGLGETQYF
cdr3_nt: TGCGCCAGCAGCCAAGAGATCCGGGGGGGCCTAGGGGAGACCCAGTACTTC

j_call: TRBJ2-3
clone_size: few
v_call: TRBV6-1
d_call: NA
cdr3_length: 13
cdr3_aa: CASSDDYMGTQYF
cdr3_nt: TGTGCCAGCAGTGATGATTACATGGGTACGCAGTATTTT

j_call: TRBJ1-2
clone_size: many
v_call: TRBV5-6
d_call: NA
cdr3_length: 13
cdr3_aa: CASSLGRAGGYTF
cdr3_nt: TGTGCCAGCAGCTTGGGCAGGGCTGGCGGCTACACCTTC

j_call: TRBJ2-3
clone_size: many
v_call: TRBV10-3
d_call: NA
cdr3_length: 11
cdr3_aa: CAIRVTDTQYF
cdr3_nt: TGTGCCATCAGGGTAACAGATACGCAGTATTTT

j_call: TRBJ2-7
clone_size: NA
v_call: TRBV29-1
d_call: NA
cdr3_length: 12
cdr3_aa: CSVEEDHYEQYF
cdr3_nt: TGCAGCGTTGAGGAGGATCACTACGAGCAGTACTTC

j_call: TRBJ1-6
clone_size: many
v_call: TRBV30
d_call: TRBD1
cdr3_length: 15
cdr3_aa: CAWKVPDRENSPLHF
cdr3_nt: TGTGCCTGGAAAGTCCCCGACAGGGAAAATTCACCCCTCCACTTT

j_call: TRBJ1-2
clone_size: NA
v_call: TRBV18
d_call: TRBD1
cdr3_length: 14
cdr3_aa: CASSADRGSYGYTF
cdr3_nt: TGTGCCAGCTCAGCAGACAGGGGGTCCTATGGCTACACCTTC

j_call: TRBJ2-1
clone_size: many
v_call: TRBV7-9
d_call: NA
cdr3_length: 14
cdr3_aa: CASSLGSNYNEQFF
cdr3_nt: TGTGCCAGCAGCTTAGGGTCCAACTACAATGAGCAGTTCTTC

j_call: TRBJ2-2
clone_size: few
v_call: TRBV6-6
d_call: NA
cdr3_length: 17
cdr3_aa: CASSYSRQTLNTGELFF
cdr3_nt: TGTGCCAGCAGTTACTCAAGACAGACACTGAACACCGGGGAGCTGTTTTTT

j_call: TRBJ2-1
clone_size: many
v_call: TRBV19
d_call: NA
cdr3_length: 13
cdr3_aa: CASRQLLNNEQFF
cdr3_nt: TGTGCCAGTAGACAGCTGTTGAACAATGAGCAGTTCTTC

j_call: TRBJ2-1
clone_size: many
v_call: TRBV6-5
d_call: NA
cdr3_length: 17
cdr3_aa: CAGSYTPGGSDYNEQFF
cdr3_nt: TGTGCCGGCAGTTACACCCCAGGTGGTAGTGACTACAATGAGCAGTTCTTC

j_call: TRBJ2-1
clone_size: many
v_call: TRBV11-2
d_call: NA
cdr3_length: 12
cdr3_aa: CASSLARSEQFF
cdr3_nt: TGTGCCAGCAGCTTAGCTCGGAGTGAGCAGTTCTTC

j_call: TRBJ2-7
clone_size: few
v_call: TRBV18
d_call: NA
cdr3_length: 15
cdr3_aa: CASSPGATSSYEQYF
cdr3_nt: TGTGCCAGCTCACCAGGGGCTACTAGCTCCTACGAGCAGTACTTC

j_call: TRBJ2-7
clone_size: NA
v_call: TRBV4-1
d_call: TRBD1
cdr3_length: 15
cdr3_aa: CASSQVETGGYEQYF
cdr3_nt: TGCGCCAGCAGCCAAGTGGAGACAGGGGGGTACGAGCAGTACTTC

j_call: TRBJ2-7
clone_size: many
v_call: TRBV6-1
d_call: NA
cdr3_length: 14
cdr3_aa: CASSPSYRNYEQYF
cdr3_nt: TGTGCCAGCAGTCCCTCGTACAGAAACTACGAGCAGTACTTC

j_call: TRBJ2-1
clone_size: many
v_call: TRBV11-3
d_call: TRBD2
cdr3_length: 15
cdr3_aa: CASSLAGGSGDEQFF
cdr3_nt: TGTGCCAGCAGCTTAGCGGGAGGTTCCGGGGATGAGCAGTTCTTC

j_call: TRBJ2-1
clone_size: NA
v_call: TRBV19
d_call: TRBD2
cdr3_length: 16
cdr3_aa: CASRDGGLAGYNEQFF
cdr3_nt: TGTGCCAGTAGGGATGGGGGACTAGCGGGGTACAATGAGCAGTTCTTC

j_call: TRBJ1-2
clone_size: NA
v_call: TRBV20-1
d_call: TRBD1
cdr3_length: 13
cdr3_aa: CSASEQGRHGYTF
cdr3_nt: TGCAGTGCTAGCGAACAGGGGCGGCATGGCTACACCTTC

j_call: TRBJ2-7
clone_size: few
v_call: TRBV6-2/TRBV6-3
d_call: TRBD1
cdr3_length: 16
cdr3_aa: CASSPSRTGHMDEQYF
cdr3_nt: TGTGCCAGCAGCCCCTCCCGGACAGGGCATATGGACGAGCAGTACTTC

j_call: TRBJ2-7
clone_size: many
v_call: TRBV28
d_call: TRBD1
cdr3_length: 14
cdr3_aa: CASRSGDRVYEQYF
cdr3_nt: TGTGCCAGCAGGAGCGGGGACAGGGTCTACGAGCAGTACTTC

j_call: TRBJ1-5
clone_size: NA
v_call: TRBV28
d_call: NA
cdr3_length: 18
cdr3_aa: CASSFLSFGHPGNQPQHF
cdr3_nt: TGTGCCAGCAGTTTTTTATCTTTTGGACACCCAGGCAATCAGCCCCAGCATTTT

j_call: TRBJ2-3
clone_size: many
v_call: TRBV12-3/TRBV12-4
d_call: TRBD2
cdr3_length: 15
cdr3_aa: CASTQGSGSTDTQYF
cdr3_nt: TGTGCCAGCACCCAAGGTAGCGGGAGCACAGATACGCAGTATTTT

j_call: TRBJ2-3
clone_size: many
v_call: TRBV6-1
d_call: NA
cdr3_length: 12
cdr3_aa: CASSRPGRSQYF
cdr3_nt: TGTGCCAGCAGCAGACCGGGCCGGTCGCAGTATTTT

j_call: TRBJ1-3
clone_size: NA
v_call: TRBV12-3/TRBV12-4
d_call: NA
cdr3_length: 17
cdr3_aa: CASSPSGLSSSGNTIYF
cdr3_nt: TGTGCCAGCAGTCCCTCGGGCCTGTCGAGCTCTGGAAACACCATATATTTT

j_call: TRBJ1-3
clone_size: NA
v_call: TRBV27
d_call: TRBD1
cdr3_length: 15
cdr3_aa: CASSSPGTGRNTIYF
cdr3_nt: TGTGCCAGCAGTTCCCCCGGGACAGGGAGAAACACCATATATTTT

j_call: TRBJ2-1
clone_size: many
v_call: TRBV28
d_call: TRBD2
cdr3_length: 15
cdr3_aa: CASSLGLAGTHEQFF
cdr3_nt: TGTGCCAGCAGTTTAGGACTAGCGGGAACTCATGAGCAGTTCTTC